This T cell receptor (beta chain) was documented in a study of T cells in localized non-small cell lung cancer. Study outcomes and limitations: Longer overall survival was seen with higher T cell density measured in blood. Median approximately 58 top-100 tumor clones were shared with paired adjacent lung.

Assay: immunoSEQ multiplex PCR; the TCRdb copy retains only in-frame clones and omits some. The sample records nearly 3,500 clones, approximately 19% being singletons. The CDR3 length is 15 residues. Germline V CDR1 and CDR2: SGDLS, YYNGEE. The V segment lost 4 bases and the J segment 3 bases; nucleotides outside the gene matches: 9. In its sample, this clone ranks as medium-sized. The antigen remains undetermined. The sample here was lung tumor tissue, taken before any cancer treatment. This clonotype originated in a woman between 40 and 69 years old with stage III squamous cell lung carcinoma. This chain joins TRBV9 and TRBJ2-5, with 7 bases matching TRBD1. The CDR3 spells CASSRPTGAEETQYF. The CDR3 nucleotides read TGTGCCAGCAGCCGTCCCACAGGGGCCGAAGAGACCCAGTACTTC.